This TCR beta chain appears in the sequencing data of a study of vaccination and CD4 T cells after COVID-19. Treatment: roughly 10-day PBMC culture with coronavirus spike peptide pools or control peptides (ViraFEST assay). Study-wide points: Of the reactive clones in convalescent patients, a median roughly 88% showed up only post-vaccination.

About this clonotype itself: Its target is not known.

With the Oncomine TCR Beta short-read assay, DNA from cultured CD4+ T cells was sequenced. Cultured CD4+ T cells yielded the extracted genomic DNA. TCRdb called the PCR reads again in MiXCR, with one record for every CDR3 protein. Of about 20,000 distinct CDR3 sequences in the sample, about 50% were seen once. Germline values: CDR1 DFQATT, CDR2 SNEGSKA (reference sequence). The CDR3 extends over 15 amino acids. The sample comprised CD4+ T cells from blood, cultured in vitro. V and J are TRBV20-1 and TRBJ1-1, with a tentative D call TRBD1 (5 bases). This clonotype was obtained from a human donor who had recovered from COVID-19. CDR3 residues: CNARRSGTIDTEAFF. The DNA of the CDR3 is TGCAATGCACGTAGATCAGGGACGATTGACACTGAAGCTTTCTTT.